This T cell receptor beta chain was observed in a study of blood T cell repertoires in COVID-19. The overall study: The United States, Italy and Spain supplied acute and convalescent COVID-19 samples.

While infection was still active, Seattle patients were enrolled and then followed longitudinally. The assay was immunoSEQ multiplex PCR, and TCRdb's table has in-frame clones only and misses some. Here the sample spans about 230,000 clones, more than 75% being singletons. This clone was seen only once. The receptor was isolated from a man aged 50 to 59 with COVID-19, enrolled during active disease. The sample was peripheral blood.

CDR3 nucleotide sequence: TGTGCCAGCAGCTCGACAGGGGTTGACGAGCAGTACTTC. It specifies CASSSTGVDEQYF. This chain links TRBV7-9 with TRBJ2-7; TRBD1 agrees at 8 bases. V was pared by 4 bases and J by 5 bases, with 4 bases of the junction left unmatched. The CDR3 is 13 amino acids. CDR1 and CDR2 (germline): SEHNR, FQNEAQ (reference sequence).